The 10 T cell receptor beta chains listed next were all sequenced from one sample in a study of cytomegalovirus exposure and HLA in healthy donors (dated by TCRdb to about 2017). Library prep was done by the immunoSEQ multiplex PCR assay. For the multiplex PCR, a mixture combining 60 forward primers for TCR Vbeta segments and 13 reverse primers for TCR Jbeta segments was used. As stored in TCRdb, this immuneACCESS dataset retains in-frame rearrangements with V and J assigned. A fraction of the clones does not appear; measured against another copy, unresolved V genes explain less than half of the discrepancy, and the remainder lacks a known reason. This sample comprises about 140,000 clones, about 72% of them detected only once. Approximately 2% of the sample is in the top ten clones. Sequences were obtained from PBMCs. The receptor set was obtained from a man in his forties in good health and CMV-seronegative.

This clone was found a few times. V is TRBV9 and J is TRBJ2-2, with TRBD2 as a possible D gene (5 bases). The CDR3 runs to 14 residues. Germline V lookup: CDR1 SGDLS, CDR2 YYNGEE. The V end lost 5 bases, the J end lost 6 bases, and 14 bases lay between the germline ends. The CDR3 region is CASRDPRGSGELFF. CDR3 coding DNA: TGTGCCAGCAGGGACCCCCGGGGATCCGGGGAGCTGTTTTTT.

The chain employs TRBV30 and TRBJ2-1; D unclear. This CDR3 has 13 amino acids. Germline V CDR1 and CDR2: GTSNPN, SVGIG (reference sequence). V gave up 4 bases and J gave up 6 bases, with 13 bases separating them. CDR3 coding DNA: TGTGCCTGGACCCCGGGTTTCCCCAATGAGCAGTTCTTC. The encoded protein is CAWTPGFPNEQFF. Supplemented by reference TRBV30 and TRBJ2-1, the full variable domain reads SQTIHQWPATLVQPVGSPLSLECTVEGTSNPNLYWYRQAAGRGLQLLFYSVGIGQISSEVPQNLSASRPQDRQFILSSKKLLLSDSGFYLCAWTPGFPNEQFFGPGTRLTVL.

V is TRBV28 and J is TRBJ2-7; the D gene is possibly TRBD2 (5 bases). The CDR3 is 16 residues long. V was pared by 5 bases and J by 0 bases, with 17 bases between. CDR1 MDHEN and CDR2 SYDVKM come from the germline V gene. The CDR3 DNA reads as TGTGCCAGCAGTGGCGGACGAGGGCAAAGCTCCTACGAGCAGTACTTC. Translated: CASSGGRGQSSYEQYF.

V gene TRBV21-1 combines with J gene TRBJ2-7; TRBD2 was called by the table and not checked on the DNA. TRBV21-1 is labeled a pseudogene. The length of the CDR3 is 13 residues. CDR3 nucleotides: TGTGCCAGCAGCAAAAGGGGAGGAGAGCTCCGGTACTTC. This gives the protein CASSKRGGELRYF.

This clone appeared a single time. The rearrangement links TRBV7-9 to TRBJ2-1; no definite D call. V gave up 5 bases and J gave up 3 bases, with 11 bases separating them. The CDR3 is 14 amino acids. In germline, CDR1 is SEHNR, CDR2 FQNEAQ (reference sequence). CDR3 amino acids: CASSDRGHYNEQFF. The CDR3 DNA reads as TGTGCCAGCAGCGATAGAGGTCACTACAATGAGCAGTTCTTC.

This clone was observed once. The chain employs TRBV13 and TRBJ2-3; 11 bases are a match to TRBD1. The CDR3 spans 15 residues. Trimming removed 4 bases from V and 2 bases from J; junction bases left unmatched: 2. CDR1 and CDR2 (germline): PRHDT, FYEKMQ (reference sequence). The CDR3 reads CASSWGQGVTDTQYF. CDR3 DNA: TGTGCCAGCAGCTGGGGACAGGGGGTCACAGATACGCAGTATTTT.

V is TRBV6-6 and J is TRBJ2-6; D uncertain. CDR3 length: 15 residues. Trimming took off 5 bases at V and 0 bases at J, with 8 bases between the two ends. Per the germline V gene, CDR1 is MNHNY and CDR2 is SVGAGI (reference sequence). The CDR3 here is CASSPRSSGANVLTF. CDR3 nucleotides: TGTGCCAGCAGTCCCCGGTCCTCTGGGGCCAACGTCCTGACTTTC.

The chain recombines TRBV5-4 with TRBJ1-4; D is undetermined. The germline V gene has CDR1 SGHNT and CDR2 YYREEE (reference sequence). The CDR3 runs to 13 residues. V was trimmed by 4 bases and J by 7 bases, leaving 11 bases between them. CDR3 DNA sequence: TGTGCCAGCAGCCCAGACCGGGGTGAAAAACTGTTTTTT. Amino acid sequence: CASSPDRGEKLFF.

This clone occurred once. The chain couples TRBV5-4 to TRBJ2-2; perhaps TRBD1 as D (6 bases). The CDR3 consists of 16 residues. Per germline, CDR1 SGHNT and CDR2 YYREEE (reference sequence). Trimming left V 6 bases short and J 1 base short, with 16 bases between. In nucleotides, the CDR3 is TGTGCCAGCACACCTGAACCGGGACAGAACACCGGGGAGCTGTTTTTT. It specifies CASTPEPGQNTGELFF.

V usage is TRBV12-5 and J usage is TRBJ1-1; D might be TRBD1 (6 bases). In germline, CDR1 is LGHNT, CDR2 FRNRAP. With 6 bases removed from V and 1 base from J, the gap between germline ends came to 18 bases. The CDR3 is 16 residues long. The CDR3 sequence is CASGPLQGGGNTEAFF. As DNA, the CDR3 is TGTGCTAGTGGCCCCCTACAGGGCGGCGGGAACACTGAAGCTTTCTTT.